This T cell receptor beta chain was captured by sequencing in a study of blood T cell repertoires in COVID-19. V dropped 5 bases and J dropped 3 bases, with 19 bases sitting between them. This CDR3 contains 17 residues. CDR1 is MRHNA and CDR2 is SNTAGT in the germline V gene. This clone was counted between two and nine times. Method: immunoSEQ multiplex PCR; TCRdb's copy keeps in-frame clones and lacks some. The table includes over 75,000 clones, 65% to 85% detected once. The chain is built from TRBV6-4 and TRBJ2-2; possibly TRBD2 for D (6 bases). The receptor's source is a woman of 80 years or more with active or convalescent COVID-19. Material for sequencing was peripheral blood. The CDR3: CASSRWSAGIDTGELFF. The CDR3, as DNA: TGTGCCAGCAGTCGCTGGAGTGCGGGGATTGACACCGGGGAGCTGTTTTTT.